The entry below describes one T cell receptor beta chain. Seattle's cohort entered during active infection and was followed longitudinally. As processed by the authors: The authors estimated nucleated cell counts from reference gene primer amplification. Sequenced by immunoSEQ multiplex PCR; TCRdb stores in-frame clones only, minus some. The V and J calls and clone size are taken from that table; D and trimming were inferred from the DNA. Seen here are approximately 150,000 clones, 84% observed once, and the top ten hold around 9.5%. These data are taken from a study of blood T cell repertoires in COVID-19. Germline values: CDR1 LNHDA, CDR2 SQIVND (reference sequence). Trimming cost V 5 bases and J 10 bases; bases outside gene matches: 13. The CDR3 spans 16 residues.

The sequence was obtained from a man aged 25 to 40 with COVID-19, enrolled during active disease. The rearrangement joins TRBV19 to TRBJ2-1, with TRBD2 identical over 11 bases. The sequenced sample was peripheral blood. The CDR3 protein is CASSSNLAGGLGEQFF. The CDR3 DNA reads as TGTGCCAGTAGTTCAAACCTAGCGGGAGGCCTGGGGGAGCAGTTCTTC.